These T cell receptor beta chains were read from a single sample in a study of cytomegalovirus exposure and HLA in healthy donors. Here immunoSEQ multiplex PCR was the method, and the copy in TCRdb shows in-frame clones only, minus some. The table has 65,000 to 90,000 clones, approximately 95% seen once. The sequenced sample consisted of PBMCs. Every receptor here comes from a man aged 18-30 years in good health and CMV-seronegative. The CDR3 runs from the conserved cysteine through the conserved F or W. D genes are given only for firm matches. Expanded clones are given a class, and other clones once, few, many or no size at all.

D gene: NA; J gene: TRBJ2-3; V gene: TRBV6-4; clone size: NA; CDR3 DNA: TGTGCCACCCGTACACAGCCTAGCACAGATACGCAGTATTTT; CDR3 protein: CATRTQPSTDTQYF
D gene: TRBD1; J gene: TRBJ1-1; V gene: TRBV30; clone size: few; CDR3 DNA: TGTGCCTGCCACCGGGACAGGGAACAAGCTTTCTTT; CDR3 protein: CACHRDREQAFF
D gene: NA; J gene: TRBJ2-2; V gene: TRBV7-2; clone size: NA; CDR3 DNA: TGTGCCAGCAGCTTAGCGATCGCAACAAAAATTACGAACACCGGGGAGCTGTTTTTT; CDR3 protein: CASSLAIATKITNTGELFF
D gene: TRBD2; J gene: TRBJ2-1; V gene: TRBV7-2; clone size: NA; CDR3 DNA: TGTGCCAGCAGCCTACTAGCGGGGGGTAAGAATGAGCAGTTCTTC; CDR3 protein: CASSLLAGGKNEQFF
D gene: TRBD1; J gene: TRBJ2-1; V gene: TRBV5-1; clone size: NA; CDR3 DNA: TGCGCCAGCAGTGCTCAACAGGGGTACAATGAGCAGTTCTTC; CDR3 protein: CASSAQQGYNEQFF
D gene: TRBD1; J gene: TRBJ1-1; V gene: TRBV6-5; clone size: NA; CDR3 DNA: TGTGCCAGCAGCCACAGGGGTAACACTGAAGCTTTCTTT; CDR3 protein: CASSHRGNTEAFF
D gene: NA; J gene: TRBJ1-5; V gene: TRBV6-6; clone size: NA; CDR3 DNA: TGTGCCAGCAGGGGGTCAGGGAGGGGAAATCAGCCCCAGCATTTT; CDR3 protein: CASRGSGRGNQPQHF
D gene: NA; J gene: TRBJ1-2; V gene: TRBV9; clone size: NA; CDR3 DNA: TGTGCCAGCAGCCCTAGCGGGGCGCAGAACTATGGCTACACCTTC; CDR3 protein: CASSPSGAQNYGYTF
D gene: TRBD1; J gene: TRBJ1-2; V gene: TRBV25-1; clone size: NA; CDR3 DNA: TGTGCCAGCAGGGGGACAGGGGGCGACTATACCAACGATTATGGCTACACCTTC; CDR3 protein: CASRGTGGDYTNDYGYTF
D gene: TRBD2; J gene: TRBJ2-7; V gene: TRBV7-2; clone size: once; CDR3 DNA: TGTGCCAGCTCCCGGGAGGGATGGTACGAGCAGTACTTC; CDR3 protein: CASSREGWYEQYF
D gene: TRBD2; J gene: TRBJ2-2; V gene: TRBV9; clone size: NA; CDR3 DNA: TGTGCCAGCAGCGTACAACCCGGGGGGTACACCGGGGAGCTGTTTTTT; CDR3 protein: CASSVQPGGYTGELFF
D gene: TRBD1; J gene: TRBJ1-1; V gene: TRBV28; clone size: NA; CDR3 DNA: TGTGCCAGCAGTTTATGGACAGGGGGATTCACTGAAGCTTTCTTT; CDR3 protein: CASSLWTGGFTEAFF
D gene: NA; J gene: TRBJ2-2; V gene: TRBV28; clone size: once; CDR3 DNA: TGTGCCAGCAGCTATCTACGTACCGGGGAGCTGTTTTTT; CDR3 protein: CASSYLRTGELFF
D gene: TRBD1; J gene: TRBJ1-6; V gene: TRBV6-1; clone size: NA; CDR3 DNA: TGTGCCAGCAGTGGGGGACAGGGGCCATCGAGTCGGAGTAATTCACCCCTCCACTTT; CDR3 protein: CASSGGQGPSSRSNSPLHF
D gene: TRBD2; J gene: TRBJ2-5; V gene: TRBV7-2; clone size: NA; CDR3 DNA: TGTGCCAGCAGCCAAGACGGACGGGCGGGAGTCAGAGAGACCCAGTACTTC; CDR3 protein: CASSQDGRAGVRETQYF
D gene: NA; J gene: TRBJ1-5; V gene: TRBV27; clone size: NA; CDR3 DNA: TGTGCCAGCAGTTTATCAGGCAGGGTAGGAAATCAGCCCCAGCATTTT; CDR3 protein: CASSLSGRVGNQPQHF
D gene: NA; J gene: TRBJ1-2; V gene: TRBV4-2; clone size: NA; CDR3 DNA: TGTGCCAGCAGCCAAGATGGAGCGGTGGGGAGTGGCGGCTACACCTTC; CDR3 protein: CASSQDGAVGSGGYTF
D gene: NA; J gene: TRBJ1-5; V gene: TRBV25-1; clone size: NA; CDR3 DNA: TGTGCCAGCAGTGAAGGAGGCGCCCCCGGACAGCCCCAGCATTTT; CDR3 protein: CASSEGGAPGQPQHF
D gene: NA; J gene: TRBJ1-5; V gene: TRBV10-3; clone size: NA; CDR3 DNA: TGTGCCATCAGTTTAAAATTAGGAGATCAGCCCCAGCATTTT; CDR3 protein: CAISLKLGDQPQHF
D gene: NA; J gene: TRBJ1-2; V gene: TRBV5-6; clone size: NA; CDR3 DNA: TGTGCCAGCAGCTGGACAGAGGGATATGGCTACACCTTC; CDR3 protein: CASSWTEGYGYTF
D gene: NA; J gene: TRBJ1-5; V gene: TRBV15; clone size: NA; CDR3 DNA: TGTGCCACCAGCGCGTTAAATCAGCCCCAGCATTTT; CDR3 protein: CATSALNQPQHF
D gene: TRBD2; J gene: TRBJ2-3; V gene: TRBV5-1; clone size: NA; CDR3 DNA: TGCGCCAGCAGCTCAGCGGGGGGGCTTGAAGATACGCAGTATTTT; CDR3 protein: CASSSAGGLEDTQYF
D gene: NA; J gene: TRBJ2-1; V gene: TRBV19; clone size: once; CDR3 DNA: TGTGCCAGTAGTATGGAGGGTGGTGGGCAGTTCTTC; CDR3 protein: CASSMEGGGQFF
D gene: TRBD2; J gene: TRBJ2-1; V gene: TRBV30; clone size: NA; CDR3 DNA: TGTGCCTGGAGGTACGGGGGGGGACCCTACAATGAGCAGTTCTTC; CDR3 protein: CAWRYGGGPYNEQFF
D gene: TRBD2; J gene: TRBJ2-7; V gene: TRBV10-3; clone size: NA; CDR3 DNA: TGTGCCATCAGTCCCGGAGCGGGGGGTTCACGCGAGCAGTACTTC; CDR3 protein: CAISPGAGGSREQYF
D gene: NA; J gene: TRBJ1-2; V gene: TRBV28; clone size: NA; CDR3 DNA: TGTGCCAGCAGTTTTTCCCCGGCGATGACAGCTAACTATGGCTACACCTTC; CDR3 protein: CASSFSPAMTANYGYTF
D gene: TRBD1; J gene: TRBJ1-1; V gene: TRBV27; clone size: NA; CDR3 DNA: TGTGCCAGCAGTTCGTACAGGGGGCAGGGTGAAGCTTTCTTT; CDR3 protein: CASSSYRGQGEAFF
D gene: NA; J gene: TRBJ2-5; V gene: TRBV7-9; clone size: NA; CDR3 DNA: TGTGCCAGCAGCTTAGCGGGCCTTCGAGAGACCCAGTACTTC; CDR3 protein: CASSLAGLRETQYF
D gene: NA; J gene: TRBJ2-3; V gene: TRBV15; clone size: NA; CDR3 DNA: TGTGCCACCAGCGTACAGACAGTGCTGAGCACAGATACGCAGTATTTT; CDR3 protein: CATSVQTVLSTDTQYF
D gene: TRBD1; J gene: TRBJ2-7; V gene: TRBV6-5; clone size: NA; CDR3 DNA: TGTGCCAGCAGAGGGCAGGGGGCCTACGAGCAGTACTTC; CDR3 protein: CASRGQGAYEQYF
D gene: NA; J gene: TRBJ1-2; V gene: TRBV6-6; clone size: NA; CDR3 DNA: TGTGCCAGCATTCAAGGGGGTAAGCTCGACTATGGCTACACCTTC; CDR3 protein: CASIQGGKLDYGYTF
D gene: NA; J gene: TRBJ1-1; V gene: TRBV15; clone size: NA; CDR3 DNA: TGTGCCACCAGCAAGGACGGGGACACTGAAGCTTTCTTT; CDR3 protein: CATSKDGDTEAFF
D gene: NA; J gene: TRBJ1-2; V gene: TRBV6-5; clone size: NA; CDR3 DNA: TGTGCCAGCAGTTACTCGCGGTCCTATGGCTACACCTTC; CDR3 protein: CASSYSRSYGYTF
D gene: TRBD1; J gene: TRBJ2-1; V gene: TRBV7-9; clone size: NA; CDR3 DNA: TGTGCCAGCAGCCCGACGACAGGGGGTTTCTACAATGAGCAGTTCTTC; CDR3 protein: CASSPTTGGFYNEQFF
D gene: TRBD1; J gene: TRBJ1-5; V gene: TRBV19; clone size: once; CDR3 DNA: TGTGCCAGTAGTTTGACAGGGGGGAATCAGCCCCAGCATTTT; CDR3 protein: CASSLTGGNQPQHF
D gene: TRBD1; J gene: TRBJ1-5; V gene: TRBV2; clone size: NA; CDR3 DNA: TGTGCCAGCAGTGTCGACAGGGACAGTCAGCCCCAGCATTTT; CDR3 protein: CASSVDRDSQPQHF
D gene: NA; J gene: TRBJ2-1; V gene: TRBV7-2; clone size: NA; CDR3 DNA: TGTGCCAGCAGCTTAAATCCCCGCAATGAGCAGTTCTTC; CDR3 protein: CASSLNPRNEQFF